This entry concerns a single T cell receptor (beta chain). V was pared by 5 bases and J by 3 bases, with 13 bases between. The germline V gene encodes CDR1 SEHNR and CDR2 FQNEAQ (reference sequence). The CDR3 covers 14 residues. The data derive from a study of blood T cell repertoires in COVID-19. Study as a whole: Specimens from acute and convalescent COVID-19 originated in the United States, Italy and Spain. PBMCs, B-cell-depleted T cells, or T cells provided the cDNA or gDNA that made up the material.

Everyone who took part was roughly 18 to 89 years old, and they came from over 20 US areas. In the authors' workflow: Cell counts per sample came from amplifying reference gene primers. Sequencing was performed with immunoSEQ multiplex PCR; in TCRdb, only in-frame clones are kept and a portion is missing. V, J and clone size were drawn from that table, and D and trimming were deduced from the DNA. The sample lists a few hundred thousand clones, less than 90% occurring once. The receptor's source is a woman aged 45-60 years who had recovered from COVID-19. Specimen: PBMCs or T cells enriched from blood (not recorded which). The chain couples TRBV7-9 to TRBJ1-2, with a tentative D call TRBD1 (5 bases). For the CDR3, the DNA is TGTGCCAGCAGCCCCCCCTGGGGGGACTATGGCTACACCTTC. Translated, it gives CASSPPWGDYGYTF.